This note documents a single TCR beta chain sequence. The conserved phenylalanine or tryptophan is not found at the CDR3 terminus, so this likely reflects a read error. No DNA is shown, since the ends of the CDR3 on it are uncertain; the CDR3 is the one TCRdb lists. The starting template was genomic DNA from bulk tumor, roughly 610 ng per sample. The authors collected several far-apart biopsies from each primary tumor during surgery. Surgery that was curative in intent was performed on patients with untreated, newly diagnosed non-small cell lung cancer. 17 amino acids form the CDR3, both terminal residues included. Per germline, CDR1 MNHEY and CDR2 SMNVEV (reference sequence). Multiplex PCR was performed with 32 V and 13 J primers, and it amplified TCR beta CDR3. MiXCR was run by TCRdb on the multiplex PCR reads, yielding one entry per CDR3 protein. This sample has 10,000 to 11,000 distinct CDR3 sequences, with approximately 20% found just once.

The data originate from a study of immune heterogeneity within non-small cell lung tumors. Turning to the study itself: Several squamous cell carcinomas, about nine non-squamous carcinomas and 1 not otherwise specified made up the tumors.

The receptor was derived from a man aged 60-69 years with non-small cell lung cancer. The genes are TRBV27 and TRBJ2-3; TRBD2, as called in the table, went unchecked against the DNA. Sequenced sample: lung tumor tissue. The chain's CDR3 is CASSRGVGVGNEQYFGP.